These T cell receptor beta chains were read from a single sample in a study of Ad26.COV2.S vaccination and SARS-CoV-2 variants. The protocol was immunoSEQ multiplex PCR, while the TCRdb copy is restricted to in-frame clones and leaves out a portion. In the table there are about 350,000 clones, 88% of which are singletons. Sequencing was performed on peripheral blood, taken in a trial of Ad26.COV2.S vaccine versus placebo. The receptors were gathered from a person aged 18-60 years who received the Ad26.COV2.S COVID-19 vaccine or a placebo. Both conserved end residues are part of each CDR3. The D gene is left open where the match is weak. Clone size, where shown, is once, few, many, or a class for clones that have expanded.

d_call	v_call	clone_size	j_call	cdr3_nt	cdr3_aa
.	TRBV19	.	TRBJ1-5	TGTGCCAGTAGAATCAGGGATAATCAGCCCCAGCATTTT	CASRIRDNQPQHF
.	TRBV19	.	TRBJ2-7	TGTGCCAGTAGTATGGGGAGTGGTACCTACGAGCAGTACTTC	CASSMGSGTYEQYF
TRBD1	TRBV11-2	.	TRBJ1-5	TGTGCCAGCAGCTTAGGGGGGACAGCCGATCAGCCCCAGCATTTT	CASSLGGTADQPQHF
.	TRBV4-1	.	TRBJ2-5	TGCGCCAGCAGTCCCCTTAATGTGGGGGGAGAGACCCAGTACTTC	CASSPLNVGGETQYF
.	TRBV7-2	.	TRBJ2-5	TGTGCCAGCAGACCAGCGGGTGGGCTCCAAGAGACCCAGTACTTC	CASRPAGGLQETQYF
.	TRBV7-2	.	TRBJ1-1	TGTGCCAGCAGCTTCACAGGGAAACCTGAAGCTTTCTTT	CASSFTGKPEAFF
TRBD2	TRBV10-3	.	TRBJ2-7	TGTGCCATCAGTGAGCCGGGACTAGCGGGAGTCTGTGAGCAGTACTTC	CAISEPGLAGVCEQYF
.	TRBV3-1/TRBV3-2	.	TRBJ1-5	TGTGCCAGCATGGGGAACAGACTTTTTGGCAATCAGCCCCAGCATTTT	CASMGNRLFGNQPQHF
.	TRBV9	.	TRBJ2-7	TGTGCCAGCAGCGTAGAGGGGCAGGAGGGGCGAGACGAGCAGTACTTC	CASSVEGQEGRDEQYF
.	TRBV29-1	.	TRBJ1-1	TGCAGCGTTTCAGTGATTAGCCCTGAAGCTTTCTTT	CSVSVISPEAFF
.	TRBV21-1	few	TRBJ2-7	TGTGCCAGCAGCAAACCCTTTACTAGCGGGACCCTCTACGAGCAGTACTTC	CASSKPFTSGTLYEQYF
TRBD1	TRBV5-4	.	TRBJ2-2	TGTGCCAGCAGCTTGGGACAGGGGAAAACCGGGGAGCTGTTTTTT	CASSLGQGKTGELFF
.	TRBV6-5	.	TRBJ1-2	TGTGCCAGCAGAGACCTTGGACGGGAGAACTATGGCTACACCTTC	CASRDLGRENYGYTF
.	TRBV5-6	once	TRBJ2-1	TGTGCCAGCAGCTTGGAGGGACTCCGTCTAGGGCAGTTCTTC	CASSLEGLRLGQFF
.	TRBV5-6	.	TRBJ1-1	TGTGCCAGCAGCTTGGATCAAAAGAACACTGAAGCTTTCTTT	CASSLDQKNTEAFF
TRBD2	TRBV3-1/TRBV3-2	.	TRBJ2-1	TGTGCCAGCAGCCCAAACCCTAGCGGCCCCACGGATGAGCAGTTCTTC	CASSPNPSGPTDEQFF
TRBD1	TRBV4-3	.	TRBJ1-2	TGCGCCAGCAGCCGGACCGTGGGACAGGGCTTGGATGGCTACACCTTC	CASSRTVGQGLDGYTF
TRBD2	TRBV9	.	TRBJ2-7	TGTGCCAGCAGCGCTCTTAGCGGGAGTATCTACGAGCAGTACTTC	CASSALSGSIYEQYF
TRBD1	TRBV6-2/TRBV6-3	.	TRBJ2-7	TGTGCCAGCAGTTACTCCCGGGACAGGATGACCTACGAGCAGTACTTC	CASSYSRDRMTYEQYF
.	TRBV12-3/TRBV12-4	.	TRBJ2-7	TGTGCCAGCAGTTTTCAGGGAAGGTACGAGCAGTACTTC	CASSFQGRYEQYF
.	TRBV5-8	.	TRBJ2-5	TGTGCCAGCAGCAGCCAGGGGACCCAGTACTTC	CASSSQGTQYF
TRBD2	TRBV11-3	once	TRBJ2-2	TGTGCCAGCAGCCCCGGGCCTAGCGGATCGAAGCCGAACACCGGGGAGCTGTTTTTT	CASSPGPSGSKPNTGELFF
.	TRBV10-3	.	TRBJ2-1	TGTGCCTCCCGACCGGCAGCCTACAATGAGCAGTTCTTC	CASRPAAYNEQFF
.	TRBV10-3	.	TRBJ2-2	TGTGCCATCAGTGGGGCGAACACCGGGGAGCTGTTTTTT	CAISGANTGELFF
.	TRBV11-2	.	TRBJ1-1	TGTGCTGGGGGGACCGGAATAAACACTGAAGCTTTCTTT	CAGGTGINTEAFF
TRBD2	TRBV6-6	.	TRBJ2-2	TGTGCCAGCTCGGGGGAGGGTAACACCGGGGAGCTGTTTTTT	CASSGEGNTGELFF
.	TRBV27	once	TRBJ1-2	TGTGCCAGCAGTTTCAGGTCAGGACACCTAGGGGGCTACACCTTC	CASSFRSGHLGGYTF
.	TRBV29-1	.	TRBJ2-7	TGCAGCGCGACAGGAGGATACGAGCAGTACTTC	CSATGGYEQYF
.	TRBV25-1	.	TRBJ1-4	TGTGCCAGCGGCCGAGGGACGGCGAATGAAAAACTGTTTTTT	CASGRGTANEKLFF
TRBD1	TRBV6-6	.	TRBJ1-2	TGTGCCAGCAGTTCTGGGACAGGGGTGGGGTATGGCTACACCTTC	CASSSGTGVGYGYTF
.	TRBV30	.	TRBJ2-7	TGTGCCTGGAGTGTAGGGCAGGCCTACGAGCAGTACTTC	CAWSVGQAYEQYF
.	TRBV28	.	TRBJ2-6	TGTGCCAGCAGGGGGACTACAGGGACTCAATCTGGGGCCAACGTCCTGACTTTC	CASRGTTGTQSGANVLTF
.	TRBV30	.	TRBJ1-1	TGTGCCTGGAGTGGTTGGAACACTGAAGCTTTCTTT	CAWSGWNTEAFF
.	TRBV19	few	TRBJ1-5	TGTGCCACCATCGGGGGCGGGGGATGGGGGCAGCCCCAGCATTTT	CATIGGGGWGQPQHF
.	TRBV6-6	.	TRBJ2-4	TGTGCCAGCAGTCCAGGGGCCGGCAAAAACATTCAGTACTTC	CASSPGAGKNIQYF